This T cell receptor (beta chain) originates from a study of blood T cell repertoires in COVID-19. In the study overall: The United States, Italy and Spain supplied acute and convalescent COVID-19 samples.

V gave up 4 bases and J gave up 12 bases; unmatched junction bases: 21. This CDR3 has 17 amino acids. Germline V CDR1 and CDR2: SGHNT, YYREEE (reference sequence). Method: immunoSEQ multiplex PCR; TCRdb's copy keeps in-frame clones and lacks some. The sample lists 90,000 to 130,000 clones, approximately 85% occurring once. Sequenced sample: peripheral blood. J is TRBJ1-5 and V is TRBV5-4, with 8 bases aligning to TRBD1. The source of this sequence is a human donor in a cohort sampled during active COVID-19. The CDR3 reads CASSRTTGTGVRDDQHF. The CDR3, as DNA: TGTGCCAGCAGCCGGACTACCGGGACAGGAGTTCGGGACGACCAGCATTTT.